This T cell receptor beta chain comes out of a study of CD8 T cell repertoires and HIV-1 epitope variants. The CDR3 is 16 residues long. This clone was found a few times. Its specificity is unknown. Profiling relied on immunoSEQ multiplex PCR, and the TCRdb table lists in-frame clones only, not all of them. The table lists almost 6,000 clones, roughly 69% of them singletons. The sequencing input was cultured CD8+ T cells derived from PBMCs. This chain uses TRBV21-1 with TRBJ1-5; whether TRBD1, the table's D call, matches the DNA was not checked. TRBV21-1 is a known pseudogene. The sequence was collected from a male donor with HIV. CDR3 sequence: CASRNRDCISNQPQHF. The CDR3 bases are TGTGCCAGCCGAAACAGGGATTGTATTAGCAATCAGCCCCAGCATTTT.